These 2 T cell receptor beta chains came from one sample sequenced in a study of T cell repertoires in cytomegalovirus infection. TCRdb re-called the reads with MiXCR, one entry per CDR3 protein. The sample shows some 590,000 distinct CDR3 sequences, 40% of them seen only once. For these TCRs, the target antigens are not known. The source material was cultured PBMCs, sampled from culture after CMV antigen stimulation. These receptors came from a human donor in good health (CMV status not recorded). Some clones in this sample may be carry-over from other donors' samples.

The gene calls are TRBV6-6 and TRBJ2-7; the D call may be TRBD1 or TRBD2 (5 bases each). The germline V and J ends were trimmed by 2 bases and 2 bases, with 16 bases remaining between them. CDR3 length: 16 residues. Per the germline V gene, CDR1 is MNHNY and CDR2 is SVGAGI (reference sequence). CDR3 DNA: TGTGCCAGCAGTTACCCGCCCGGGCAGGGAGCCTACGAGCAGTACTTC. It translates to CASSYPPGQGAYEQYF.

This clonotype was found once. The gene calls are TRBV7-4 and TRBJ2-2; TRBD2 matches at 12 bases. The CDR3 sequence is 19 residues long. The junction had 12 bases not matched to a gene; V was cut back by 6 bases and J by 1 base. Germline V lookup: CDR1 SGHVT, CDR2 SQSDAQ. CDR3 sequence reads: CASRPPRLAGVGNTGELFF. CDR3 sequence (DNA): TGTGCCAGCAGACCCCCCCGACTAGCGGGAGTGGGGAACACCGGGGAGCTGTTTTTT. Drawing the rest from reference TRBV7-4 and TRBJ2-2, the complete variable domain is GAGVSQSPRYKVAKRGRDVALRCDSISGHVTLYWYRQTLGQGSEVLTYSQSDAQRDKSGRPSGRFSAERPERSVSTLKIQRTEQGDSAVYLCASRPPRLAGVGNTGELFFGEGSRLTVL.